The 32 T cell receptor beta chains below were found in one sample sequenced in a study of cytomegalovirus exposure and HLA in healthy donors. PCR employed 60 Vbeta and 13 Jbeta primers. The table came from immunoSEQ multiplex PCR; TCRdb's copy has only in-frame clones and leaves some out. The sample yields 150,000 or so clones, 60% to 80% seen once. Sequenced material: PBMCs. The receptors were gathered from a woman in her 50s in good health and CMV-seropositive.

The chain carries TRBV10-1 and TRBJ2-7, with a possible D match to TRBD1 (6 bases). Deletions cut 6 bases from V and 2 bases from J, with 8 bases between. CDR1 and CDR2 from the germline V gene are WNHNN and SYGVQD (reference sequence). The length of the CDR3 is 12 residues. CDR3 nucleotide sequence: TGCGCCAGCAGCCGACAGGCCTACGAGCAGTACTTC. As protein: CASSRQAYEQYF.

The chain employs TRBV7-2 and TRBJ2-3; 12 nucleotides match TRBD2. This CDR3 comprises 17 residues. CDR1 and CDR2 (germline): SGHTA, FQGNSA. Trimming removed 2 bases from V and 2 bases from J; junction bases left unmatched: 5. CDR3 nucleotides: TGTGCCAGCAGCTTATCCCTAGCGGGAGGGGACACAGATACGCAGTATTTT. Translating it yields CASSLSLAGGDTDTQYF.

The V and J genes are TRBV6-5 and TRBJ1-1, with a weak D call TRBD1 (6 bases). V was shortened by 6 bases and J by 5 bases, with 10 bases between the two germline ends. Germline V gives CDR1 MNHEY, CDR2 SVGAGI. The length of the CDR3 is 12 residues. CDR3 sequence (DNA): TGTGCCAGCAGGAACAGGGTAACTGAAGCTTTCTTT. Protein sequence: CASRNRVTEAFF.

V is TRBV28 and J is TRBJ1-1; 7 bases line up with TRBD1. Germline-derived CDR1 and CDR2 are MDHEN and SYDVKM. V lost 10 bases to trimming and J lost 3 bases; unmatched junction nucleotides: 8. The CDR3 runs to 13 residues. The CDR3 DNA sequence: TGTGCCACCGAGACAGGGTGGGACACTGAAGCTTTCTTT. Translating gives CATETGWDTEAFF.

This clone was counted between two and nine times. V and J are TRBV7-8 and TRBJ1-1; TRBD1 might be the D (5 bases). Germline V CDR1 and CDR2: SGHVS, FQNEAQ. Trimming removed 6 bases at V and 2 bases at J, with 13 bases between. The CDR3 has 14 amino acids. CDR3 loop: CASRKMGPNTEAFF. CDR3 sequence (DNA): TGTGCCAGCAGGAAGATGGGGCCTAACACTGAAGCTTTCTTT.

The chain couples TRBV13 to TRBJ2-5, with a possible D match to TRBD1 (6 bases). The V end was cut by 10 bases, the J end by 1 base, with 13 bases between. This CDR3 contains 13 residues. CDR1 PRHDT and CDR2 FYEKMQ come from the germline V gene (reference sequence). The CDR3, as DNA: TGTGCCACTAAACTGGACAGCCAAGAGACCCAGTACTTC. It encodes CATKLDSQETQYF.

The J gene is TRBJ2-7, the V gene TRBV7-9, with 8 bases matching TRBD2. The CDR3 extends over 15 amino acids. Trimming cost V 4 bases and J 2 bases; bases outside gene matches: 7. Per germline, CDR1 SEHNR and CDR2 FQNEAQ (reference sequence). The CDR3 protein is CASSSQRERTYEQYF. CDR3 coding DNA: TGTGCCAGCAGCTCCCAGCGGGAGCGTACCTACGAGCAGTACTTC.

The rearrangement uses TRBV6-6 and TRBJ1-5; 10 bases match TRBD1. There are 15 residues in the CDR3. Germline loops: CDR1 MNHNY, CDR2 SVGAGI (reference sequence). With 7 bases clipped from V and 5 bases from J, the junction kept 8 bases outside the gene matches. In nucleotides, the CDR3 is TGTGCCAGCACCTCGACAGGGGGCGAGGATCAGCCCCAGCATTTT. Its protein product is CASTSTGGEDQPQHF.

The gene calls are TRBV30 and TRBJ1-5, with 7 bases that match TRBD1. The germline CDR1 and CDR2 sequences are GTSNPN and SVGIG (reference sequence). The CDR3 spans 14 residues. The junction had 6 bases not matched to a gene; V was cut back by 5 bases and J by 2 bases. The CDR3 region is CAWAFGTGNQPQHF. The CDR3 bases are TGTGCCTGGGCCTTCGGGACAGGCAATCAGCCCCAGCATTTT. The full variable domain, completed using reference TRBV30 and TRBJ1-5, is SQTIHQWPATLVQPVGSPLSLECTVEGTSNPNLYWYRQAAGRGLQLLFYSVGIGQISSEVPQNLSASRPQDRQFILSSKKLLLSDSGFYLCAWAFGTGNQPQHFGDGTRLSIL.

This chain links TRBV9 with TRBJ2-7; 9 nucleotides align to TRBD1. The CDR3 extends over 15 amino acids. V lost 2 bases, J lost 0 bases, and 3 bases stayed unmatched. Germline lookup yields CDR1 SGDLS and CDR2 YYNGEE. Here the CDR3 reads CASSVGTGYSYEQYF. CDR3 DNA sequence: TGTGCCAGCAGCGTCGGGACAGGGTACTCCTACGAGCAGTACTTC.

In nucleotides, the CDR3 is TGTGCCAGCAGTTACGGGACATTCTCCTACGAGCAGTACTTC. This codes for CASSYGTFSYEQYF. The rearrangement links TRBV6-5 to TRBJ2-7; TRBD1 is a possible D gene (6 bases). The CDR3 length is 14 residues. Germline-derived CDR1 and CDR2 are MNHEY and SVGAGI. The V end lost 2 bases, the J end lost 0 bases, and 8 bases lay between the germline ends.

The rearrangement uses TRBV29-1 and TRBJ2-7; the D gene is possibly TRBD1 (5 bases). Trimming shortened V by 6 bases and J by 3 bases, and 27 bases separated the two germline ends. Germline CDR1 SQVTM, CDR2 ANQGSEA. The CDR3 is 17 amino acids. The CDR3 DNA is TGCAGCGTGAGGTCATTATTCAATACAGGAGCCGACTACGAGCAGTACTTC. Translation: CSVRSLFNTGADYEQYF.

V is TRBV2 and J is TRBJ2-2; 9 bases agree with TRBD1. From germline, CDR1 is SNHLY and CDR2 FYNNEI. Trimming at V came to 2 bases and at J to 8 bases, leaving 6 bases not matched to a gene. The CDR3 spans 15 residues. In nucleotides, the CDR3 is TGTGCCAGCAGTGAAAGGACAGGGGAGTTGGGGGAGCTGTTTTTT. It encodes CASSERTGELGELFF.

Worth noting for this clone: Germline and junction disagree at one end, which may indicate a read error. The chain recombines TRBV7-9 with TRBJ1-1, with unresolved D. Germline CDR1 SEHNR, CDR2 FQNEAQ (reference sequence). This CDR3 is 12 amino acids long. As DNA, the CDR3 is TGTGCCAGCAGCTTAGTTCTCCCGGTGAGAGTCTTT. As protein: CASSLVLPVRVF.

The genes are TRBV7-6 and TRBJ2-3, with 9 bases matching TRBD2. Trimming cost V 1 base and J 2 bases; bases outside gene matches: 4. The length of the CDR3 is 16 residues. The germline V gene encodes CDR1 SGHVS and CDR2 FNYEAQ. CDR3 in DNA: TGTGCCAGCAGCTTAGATTTAGCGGGAGACACAGATACGCAGTATTTT. Translation gives CASSLDLAGDTDTQYF.

The chain joins TRBV7-9 to TRBJ2-2; D might be TRBD2 (6 bases). This CDR3 has 14 residues. Germline CDR1 is SEHNR and CDR2 is FQNEAQ (reference sequence). V was pared by 5 bases and J by 1 base, with 8 bases between. CDR3 residues: CASSISGNTGELFF. CDR3 in DNA: TGTGCCAGCAGCATTAGCGGGAACACCGGGGAGCTGTTTTTT.

The CDR3 DNA is TGCAGCGTTACCACTAGCGGGAGGGCCACAGATACGCAGTATTTT. Its protein product is CSVTTSGRATDTQYF. The J gene is TRBJ2-3, the V gene TRBV29-1, with TRBD2 identical over 13 bases. The CDR3 has 15 amino acids. The germline CDR1 and CDR2 sequences are SQVTM and ANQGSEA. After removal of 5 bases from V and 2 bases from J, the junction contained 4 bases not matched to a gene.

J is TRBJ2-2 and V is TRBV19; 8 bases are a match to TRBD2. The germline gives CDR1 LNHDA, CDR2 SQIVND (reference sequence). There are 16 residues in the CDR3. Losses at the gene ends were 6 bases for V and 2 bases for J; bases not matched to a gene: 8. The CDR3 sequence is CASRRAGGANTGELFF. CDR3 DNA sequence: TGTGCCAGTAGACGAGCCGGGGGGGCTAACACCGGGGAGCTGTTTTTT.

The V call is TRBV28, the J call TRBJ1-5; 8 bases are a match to TRBD1. There are 15 residues in the CDR3. CDR1 and CDR2 (germline): MDHEN, SYDVKM. After removal of 2 bases from V and 2 bases from J, the junction contained 2 bases not matched to a gene. In DNA form, the CDR3 reads TGTGCCAGCAGTTTACAGGGGGCGCGCAATCAGCCCCAGCATTTT. Translating it yields CASSLQGARNQPQHF.

This clone has only one observation. The CDR3 nucleotides are TGTGCCAGCAGTTGGGACAGGGAGGCCGGTCAGCCCCAGCATTTT. Its protein is CASSWDREAGQPQHF. This chain links TRBV27 with TRBJ1-5; 9 positions agree with TRBD1. Germline loops: CDR1 MNHEY, CDR2 SMNVEV (reference sequence). Trimming cost V 4 bases and J 6 bases; bases outside gene matches: 7. The CDR3 sequence is 15 residues long.

This clone came up once. The CDR3, as DNA: TGCGCCAGCAGCTTGCGGCAGGATAACTATGGCTACACCTTC. Its protein product is CASSLRQDNYGYTF. The chain uses TRBV5-1 and TRBJ1-2; D not resolved. Trimming cost V 1 base and J 1 base, with 8 bases left between them. Germline V gives CDR1 SGHRS, CDR2 YFSETQ. This CDR3 spans 14 amino acids.

This sequence joins TRBV10-2 and TRBJ2-1; TRBD2 matches 8 bases. The CDR3 runs to 16 residues. Germline CDR1 reads WSHSY; CDR2 reads SAAADI. Trimming cost V 2 bases and J 1 base; bases outside gene matches: 4. CDR3 in amino acids: CASSEATSASYNEQFF. The CDR3 DNA is TGCGCCAGCAGTGAGGCGACTAGCGCATCCTACAATGAGCAGTTCTTC.

This rearrangement joins TRBV29-1 to TRBJ1-1; 9 bases line up with TRBD1. With V trimmed by 4 bases and J by 5 bases, 8 bases remained unmatched. From germline, CDR1 is SQVTM and CDR2 ANQGSEA. This CDR3 region has 14 residues. CDR3: CSVAEATGGTEAFF. CDR3 DNA: TGCAGCGTTGCCGAGGCGACAGGGGGGACTGAAGCTTTCTTT.

This clone was seen a handful of times. This chain links TRBV6-5 with TRBJ1-4; tentative D call: TRBD1 (6 bases). The CDR3 runs to 14 residues. Germline-derived CDR1 and CDR2 are MNHEY and SVGAGI. Trimming took off 4 bases at V and 7 bases at J, with 13 bases between the two ends. The CDR3: CASSSGTFIEKLFF. In nucleotides, the CDR3 is TGTGCCAGCAGTTCGGGGACATTCATTGAAAAACTGTTTTTT.

This clone appeared a few times. The chain couples TRBV28 to TRBJ1-1; D uncertain. The CDR3 contains 13 residues. V was trimmed by 3 bases and J by 9 bases, leaving 14 bases between them. The germline gives CDR1 MDHEN, CDR2 SYDVKM. The CDR3 DNA sequence: TGTGCCAGCAGTTTCCCCGACTGGATTCAAGCTTTCTTT. It codes for CASSFPDWIQAFF.

J is TRBJ2-2 and V is TRBV2, with TRBD1 identical over 7 bases. Germline trimming cut 7 bases from V and 1 base from J; bases unmatched to any gene: 3. Germline V gene lookup returns CDR1 SNHLY and CDR2 FYNNEI. The CDR3 is 14 amino acids. CDR3 bases: TGTGCCAGCACGAGGACAGGGAACACCGGGGAGCTGTTTTTT. It specifies CASTRTGNTGELFF.

CDR3 residues: CASSSYTSGQGMIYGYTF. CDR3 nucleotide sequence: TGTGCCAGCAGCTCCTACACCTCGGGACAGGGAATGATATACGGCTACACCTTC. The chain carries TRBV13 and TRBJ1-2, with 9 bases that match TRBD1. The CDR3 length is 18 residues. The germline V gene encodes CDR1 PRHDT and CDR2 FYEKMQ (reference sequence). V was clipped by 4 bases and J by 8 bases; unmatched bases: 20.

This rearrangement joins TRBV4-1 to TRBJ2-3; 9 bases are shared with TRBD2. The germline CDR1 and CDR2 sequences are MGHRA and YSYEKL. The CDR3 has 15 residues. Trimming at V came to 7 bases and at J to 1 base, leaving 6 bases not matched to a gene. CDR3 loop: CASTASGIGTDTQYF. Here the CDR3 DNA reads TGCGCCAGCACCGCTAGCGGGATCGGCACAGATACGCAGTATTTT.

This chain connects TRBV7-9 to TRBJ2-1, with D possibly TRBD1 on 5 matching bases. The CDR3 is 13 amino acids. V lost 3 bases and J 6 bases, leaving 9 bases between the germline ends. Germline V lookup: CDR1 SEHNR, CDR2 FQNEAQ (reference sequence). The CDR3 nucleotides read TGTGCCAGCAGCTTCCCAGGGCTCAATGAGCAGTTCTTC. Amino acid sequence: CASSFPGLNEQFF.

The V call is TRBV2, the J call TRBJ1-5; possibly TRBD1 for D (6 bases). CDR3 length: 17 amino acids. V was cut by 8 bases and J by 6 bases, with 26 bases left in between. Germline V gene data show CDR1 as SNHLY and CDR2 as FYNNEI. CDR3: CASGELAGVARGQPQHF. CDR3 bases: TGTGCCAGCGGGGAGTTGGCAGGGGTCGCGCGTGGTCAGCCCCAGCATTTT.

This chain joins TRBV9 and TRBJ2-3, with a possible D match to TRBD2 (6 bases). This CDR3 spans 15 amino acids. Germline V gene lookup returns CDR1 SGDLS and CDR2 YYNGEE. V was pared by 3 bases and J by 3 bases, with 14 bases between. CDR3 in DNA: TGTGCCAGCAGCGACTCCGGGACTCCTACAGATACGCAGTATTTT. Translation: CASSDSGTPTDTQYF.

This sequence joins TRBV10-2 and TRBJ2-1, with 11 bases matching TRBD2. Germline V gene sequence: CDR1 WSHSY, CDR2 SAAADI. Trimming removed 8 bases from V and 7 bases from J; junction bases left unmatched: 4. The CDR3 is 13 residues long. CDR3 nucleotide sequence: TGCGCCAGCCGCACTAGCGGGAGAAATGAGCAGTTCTTC. The encoded protein is CASRTSGRNEQFF.